The clone carrying this TCR beta chain appeared once. The source of the sample is a study of human T cells and chemical hapten exposure. Time point described: patch test 3, about 24 weeks after DPC sensitization. Treatment here: therapeutic diphenylcyclopropenone sensitization with weekly scalp DPC. Germline CDR1 and CDR2: SNHLY and FYNNEI. Trimming pared 6 bases from V and 0 bases from J, leaving 15 bases between. The CDR3 is made up of 16 amino acids. Via MiXCR, TCRdb re-called the RACE reads, giving one row per CDR3 protein. This table has 90,000 to 110,000 distinct CDR3 sequences, less than 45% appearing once.

The clonotype originates from a middle-aged man with alopecia areata. Some clones in this sample may be carry-over from other donors' samples. The chain employs TRBV2 and TRBJ2-4; a weak D match, TRBD1 (6 bases). Specimen: whole blood, collected in connection with sensitization to the hapten diphenylcyclopropenone (DPC). The CDR3 nucleotides read TGTGCCAGCAGGGTTAGGGACATCGTAGCCAAAAACATTCAGTACTTC. This codes for CASRVRDIVAKNIQYF.